Shown below are 14 T cell receptor beta chains from a single sample sequenced in a study of blood T cell repertoires in COVID-19. The assay was immunoSEQ multiplex PCR, and TCRdb's table has in-frame clones only and misses some. Of some 300,000 clones listed, around four fifths were seen once; the top ten hold around 4.1%. The sample was peripheral blood. The receptor set was obtained from a woman between 50 and 59 years old with active or convalescent COVID-19.

A few counts support this clone. The chain links TRBV29-1 to TRBJ2-7, with TRBD2 identical over 16 bases. This CDR3 is built from 14 residues. Germline lookup yields CDR1 SQVTM and CDR2 ANQGSEA. J gave up 4 bases and V 7 bases, and 4 bases lay outside the gene matches. This CDR3 reads CSGGTSGRAYEQYF. The CDR3, as DNA: TGCAGCGGGGGGACTAGCGGGAGGGCATACGAGCAGTACTTC.

This chain connects TRBV3-1 (or the pseudogene TRBV3-2) to TRBJ1-2, with 8 positions matching TRBD1. The CDR3 runs to 19 residues. The germline CDR1 and CDR2 sequences are LGHDT and YNNKEL (reference sequence). V dropped 0 bases and J dropped 5; count of bases not matched to a gene: 17. The CDR3 spells CASSQEGPGQGFRTYGYTF. Written as DNA, the CDR3 is TGTGCCAGCAGCCAAGAGGGACCCGGACAGGGCTTTCGAACATATGGCTACACCTTC.

The sample holds many counts of this clone. This chain uses TRBV7-9 with TRBJ2-1; D is ambiguous. Germline CDR1 SEHNR, CDR2 FQNEAQ (reference sequence). Trimming left V 3 bases short and J 10 bases short, with 7 bases between. The CDR3 extends over 11 amino acids. The CDR3, as DNA: TGTGCCAGCAGCTTCTCGCGGGAGCAGTTCTTC. This translates into CASSFSREQFF.

V usage is TRBV10-3 and J usage is TRBJ2-7, with a weak D call TRBD2 (6 bases). V was trimmed by 11 bases and J by 3 bases, leaving 14 bases between them. From germline, CDR1 is ENHRY and CDR2 SYGVKD. The CDR3 extends over 12 amino acids. The CDR3 region is CAVGTGSYEQYF. The CDR3 region has the DNA TGTGCCGTCGGGACCGGGAGCTACGAGCAGTACTTC.

This chain uses TRBV5-1 with TRBJ1-2; D unclear. Looked up from germline, CDR1 is SGHRS and CDR2 is YFSETQ. This CDR3 is 13 amino acids long. Trimming pared 0 bases from V and 3 bases from J, leaving 6 bases between. The CDR3: CASSLEQHYGYTF. In DNA form, the CDR3 reads TGCGCCAGCAGCTTGGAACAGCACTATGGCTACACCTTC.

This clone was seen a single time. V gene TRBV10-3 combines with J gene TRBJ1-4, with TRBD1 as a possible D gene (6 bases). The CDR3 sequence is 13 residues long. Trimming left V 11 bases short and J 4 bases short, with 14 bases between. CDR1 and CDR2 (germline): ENHRY, SYGVKD. The CDR3 nucleotides are TGTGCCGTCGGGGGGCCGATTAATGAAAAACTGTTTTTT. Protein: CAVGGPINEKLFF.

J is TRBJ2-7 and V is TRBV5-1; D is ambiguous. Germline V gives CDR1 SGHRS, CDR2 YFSETQ. This CDR3 comprises 14 residues. The V and J ends lost 0 bases and 6 bases respectively, with 13 bases between them. The CDR3 DNA is TGCGCCAGCAGCTTGGAACGCCCCGAGTCCGAGCAGTACTTC. Amino acid sequence: CASSLERPESEQYF.

The genes are TRBV5-8 and TRBJ2-7; 7 bases agree with TRBD1. With V trimmed by 0 bases and J by 0 bases, 6 bases remained unmatched. This CDR3 contains 16 residues. Germline CDR1 is SGHTS and CDR2 is YDEGEE. In nucleotides, the CDR3 is TGTGCCAGCAGCTTGGCCGGGACAGCCTTCTCCTACGAGCAGTACTTC. It yields the protein CASSLAGTAFSYEQYF.

This sequence joins TRBV5-1 and TRBJ2-7, with D possibly TRBD2 on 6 matching bases. The CDR3 sequence is 14 residues long. V lost 3 bases and J lost 2, with 12 bases in between. Germline lookup yields CDR1 SGHRS and CDR2 YFSETQ. This CDR3 reads CASSSLASTYEQYF. The CDR3 nucleotides are TGCGCCAGCAGCTCCCTAGCGAGCACCTACGAGCAGTACTTC.

The chain is built from TRBV27 and TRBJ1-5; D may be TRBD1 (6 bases). Per germline, CDR1 MNHEY and CDR2 SMNVEV (reference sequence). The CDR3 length is 15 residues. V lost 6 bases and J 4 bases, leaving 16 bases between the germline ends. In DNA, the CDR3 is TGTGCCAGCAGCTCTACAGGGATTGGTAATCAGCCCCAGCATTTT. Amino acid sequence: CASSSTGIGNQPQHF.

V and J are TRBV5-1 and TRBJ1-6, with D possibly matching TRBD1 (6 bases). Germline-derived CDR1 and CDR2 are SGHRS and YFSETQ. Between the trimmed V and J ends, which lost 1 base and 6 bases, there was a span of 8 bases. The CDR3 contains 14 residues. The CDR3: CASSLPGANSPLHF. DNA for the CDR3: TGCGCCAGCAGCTTGCCAGGGGCTAATTCACCCCTCCACTTT.

Only one count was recorded for this clone. This chain links TRBV24-1 with TRBJ2-5, with D possibly matching TRBD1 (7 bases). This CDR3 comprises 16 residues. The V and J ends lost 0 bases and 4 bases respectively, with 14 bases between them. Germline CDR1 and CDR2: KGHDR and SFDVKD. Here the CDR3 DNA reads TGTGCCACCAGTGATTTGGGGGGGCCAGGGGGAGAGACCCAGTACTTC. Residues: CATSDLGGPGGETQYF.

The sample holds one count of this clone. The genes are TRBV28 and TRBJ1-1, with 11 positions matching TRBD1. Germline CDR1 is MDHEN and CDR2 is SYDVKM. The J segment lost 4 bases and the V segment lost 7 bases, leaving 8 bases of the junction unmatched. This CDR3 comprises 15 residues. The CDR3 bases are TGTGCCAGCACCAGCCCCGGGACAGGGGGCACTGAAGCTTTCTTT. This encodes CASTSPGTGGTEAFF.

The chain joins TRBV2 to TRBJ1-1; D gene uncertain. The CDR3 has 15 amino acids. Germline V CDR1 and CDR2: SNHLY, FYNNEI. V dropped 7 bases and J dropped 1 base, with 16 bases sitting between them. The CDR3 DNA is TGTGCCAGCACTAAGCTAGGAGTGGGGAACACTGAAGCTTTCTTT. The encoded protein is CASTKLGVGNTEAFF.